This T cell receptor beta chain was profiled in a study of CD8 T cells in Susac syndrome (dated by TCRdb to the late 2010s). Looking at the study overall: Among the sequenced Susac syndrome patients, six had clinically active disease and roughly eight were in clinical remission. Susac syndrome patients were therapy-naive, on corticosteroids (some also receiving IVIg), or on IVIg alone at blood withdrawal. The study used repertoire sequencing to test whether antigen drove CD8+ T cell activation and differentiation in Susac syndrome. What the study reported, not specific to this receptor: No clonal expansion was detected in the CD4+ T cell repertoire of Susac syndrome patients. The number of individuals in the TCR sequencing and HLA analysis was acknowledged as relatively small.

RNA was extracted with the RNeasy kit and about 0.45 to 1 ug was reverse transcribed using random hexamers. The immunoSEQ multiplex PCR assay, which covers 54 Vbeta and 13 Jbeta segments, was used to amplify TCR beta CDR3 regions. To correct PCR amplification bias, a synthetic template baseline was used for both primer optimization and computational correction. The paper's processing steps were these. Reads were annotated to V, D and J genes per IMGT and analyzed with immunoSEQ Analyzer, keeping only productive sequences. To calculate clonality, Shannon entropy was normalized by log2 of the number of productive unique sequences and then subtracted from one. For each patient and control, public and private clones were evaluated among the 100 most prevalent clones. A clone was defined as Susac-specific if it was absent from the healthy and MS cohorts, from roughly 1,000 published viral clones and from other ImmuneACCESS disease sequences. TCRdb trimmed the raw reads at Q25, called clones with MiXCR and kept productive beta chains. Rows merge per CDR3 protein into single entries with the most common DNA and genes. The V and J calls and clone size come from TCRdb's table, not from the authors' own analysis. The sample includes fewer than 200,000 distinct CDR3 sequences, with approximately 94% observed a single time. Roughly 0.11% of the sample goes to the ten largest clones.

High-throughput TCR beta sequencing profiled peripheral blood CD8+ and CD4+ T cells from healthy donors, Susac syndrome patients and multiple sclerosis patients. The Susac syndrome patients fulfilled recently defined diagnostic criteria for definite or probable disease. Bulk CD8+ and CD4+ T cells were purified magnetically by negative isolation, whereas CD8+ TEMRA cells were enriched by FACS. Blood was collected in EDTA tubes and processed within 24 hours, with PBMCs isolated through density gradient centrifugation. PBMCs destined for TCR sequencing were cryopreserved in liquid nitrogen and later thawed in a 37 °C water bath. The sorted or isolated CD4+, CD8+ and CD8+ TEMRA cells reached a purity of at least 90%. The CDR3 covers 13 residues, taking in both the cysteine and the phenylalanine. This entry keeps only the CDR3 DNA: 39 bases, framed from base 1. At the junction V is shortened by 3 bases and J by 7 bases, with 13 bases in between. CDR1 and CDR2 are drawn from the germline V gene (reference sequence): GTSNPN, SVGIG.

About this clonotype itself: Its target antigen remains unknown. No base quality information exists; no much larger clone differs at one position.

The sample comprised CD4+ T cells from PBMCs. This sequence originates from a human donor with Susac syndrome. In this chain, TRBV30 is recombined with TRBJ2-1; the D gene cannot be resolved reliably. The sequenced DNA: TGTGCCTGGAGCGGCCAGGTCGCAAATGAGCAGTTCTTC. Its coded protein is CAWSGQVANEQFF.